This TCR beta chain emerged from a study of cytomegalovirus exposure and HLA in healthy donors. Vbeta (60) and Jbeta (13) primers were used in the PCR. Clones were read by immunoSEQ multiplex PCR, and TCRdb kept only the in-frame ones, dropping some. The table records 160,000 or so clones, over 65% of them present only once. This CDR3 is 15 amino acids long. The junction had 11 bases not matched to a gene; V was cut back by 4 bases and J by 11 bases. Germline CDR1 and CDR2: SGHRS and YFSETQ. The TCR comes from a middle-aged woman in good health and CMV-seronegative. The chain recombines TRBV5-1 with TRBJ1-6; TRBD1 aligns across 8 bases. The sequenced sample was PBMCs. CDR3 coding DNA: TGCGCCAGCAGCAAAACAGGGGGAGATTCGGCACCCCTCCACTTT. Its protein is CASSKTGGDSAPLHF.